This T cell receptor (beta chain) was identified during a study of T cell responses to AZD1222 COVID-19 vaccine. CDR3 length equals 13 residues. Germline V gene sequence: CDR1 SGDLS, CDR2 YYNGEE. The ends were cut back, 6 bases at V and 7 bases at J, with 11 bases in the middle. Study-wide results and caveats: At baseline, seropositivity was found in only a handful of AZD1222 recipients. Regions 160-218 and 743-854 dominated among vaccine-associated CD4 TCRs spanning spike. Repertoires were sampled only after the peak T cell response.

Produced via immunoSEQ multiplex PCR; TCRdb's table is partial and in-frame only. The sample carries 190,000 or so clones, roughly 92% recorded once. With regard to this clone: What it recognizes is unknown.

This receptor was identified in an adult who received the AZD1222 COVID-19 vaccine. The chain uses TRBV9 and TRBJ1-6; no reliable D call. The sample consisted of peripheral blood, taken 28 days after the second AZD1222 dose. This CDR3 reads CASKMDGNSPLHF. The CDR3 bases are TGTGCCAGCAAAATGGACGGCAATTCACCCCTCCACTTT.